Below are 25 T cell receptor beta chains sequenced from a single sample in a study of blood T cell repertoires in COVID-19. The assay was immunoSEQ multiplex PCR, and TCRdb's table has in-frame clones only and misses some. The repertoire holds about 260,000 clones, over 70% seen once, with less than 10% in the top ten. Sequenced sample: peripheral blood. All receptors derive from a human donor in a cohort sampled during active COVID-19.

In this sample, this clone turned up once. The chain employs TRBV6-2 or TRBV6-3 and TRBJ1-1, with TRBD1 identical over 9 bases. V was pared by 6 bases and J by 6 bases, with 11 bases of the junction left unmatched. This CDR3 comprises 15 residues. From germline, CDR1 is MNHEY and CDR2 SVGEGT. CDR3 loop: CASSSPTGGRAEAFF. In DNA, the CDR3 is TGTGCCAGCAGCTCCCCGACAGGGGGAAGGGCTGAAGCTTTCTTT.

This clone was recorded a few times. The chain combines TRBV2 with TRBJ2-7; no definite D call. CDR1 and CDR2 (germline): SNHLY, FYNNEI. This CDR3 comprises 13 residues. The V gene lost 7 bases and the J gene lost 2 bases, with 12 bases spanning the gap. The CDR3 region has the DNA TGTGCCAGCAACCCAGTCGTTCCCTACGAGCAGTACTTC. Encoded protein: CASNPVVPYEQYF. The variable domain in full, with the rest retrieved from reference TRBV2 and TRBJ2-7, is EPEVTQTPSHQVTQMGQEVILRCVPISNHLYFYWYRQILGQKVEFLVSFYNNEISEKSEIFDDQFSVERPDGSNFTLKIRSTKLEDSAMYFCASNPVVPYEQYFGPGTRLTVT.

Notes on this clone: The sample contains more than one DNA sequence encoding this CDR3. The chain carries TRBV6-5 and TRBJ2-7, with D unclear. CDR1 is MNHEY, CDR2 SVGAGI, per germline. This CDR3 is 12 amino acids long. V lost 6 bases and J lost 0, with 6 bases in between. CDR3 protein: CASSRGSYEQYF. CDR3 DNA sequence: TGTGCCAGCAGCCGAGGCTCCTACGAGCAGTACTTC.

The gene calls are TRBV4-1 and TRBJ1-2; D call uncertain. Germline assignment: CDR1 MGHRA and CDR2 YSYEKL. This CDR3 is built from 15 residues. V lost 0 bases and J lost 2, with 10 bases in between. This CDR3 is CASSQDPGRNYGYTF. DNA for the CDR3: TGCGCCAGCAGCCAAGATCCAGGCCGGAACTATGGCTACACCTTC.

This clone appeared a single time. V and J are TRBV14 and TRBJ2-3, with D possibly matching TRBD2 (5 bases). The germline V gene has CDR1 SGHDN and CDR2 FVKESK. Trimming shortened V by 2 bases and J by 2 bases, and 11 bases separated the two germline ends. CDR3 length equals 15 residues. The CDR3 DNA reads TGTGCCAGCAGCCAACAACTAGGATTCACAGATACGCAGTATTTT. It codes for CASSQQLGFTDTQYF.

This clone was seen only once. This chain connects TRBV18 to TRBJ1-1, with 11 bases lining up with TRBD1. J gave up 5 bases and V 3 bases, and 5 bases lay outside the gene matches. Per the germline V gene, CDR1 is KGHSH and CDR2 is LQKENI. This CDR3 region has 15 residues. The CDR3 spells CASSPLGTGGTEAFF. For the CDR3, the DNA is TGTGCCAGCTCACCTCTTGGGACAGGGGGAACTGAAGCTTTCTTT.

The chain has TRBV12-3 or TRBV12-4 and TRBJ1-2; 10 positions match TRBD1. CDR3 length: 13 residues. V shed 6 bases and J 5 bases; nucleotides not matched to a gene: 3. Here the CDR3 DNA reads TGTGCCAGCAGCGGGACAGGGGCGTATGGCTACACCTTC. Encoded protein: CASSGTGAYGYTF.

V gene TRBV19 combines with J gene TRBJ2-6; 10 bases line up with TRBD1. The V and J ends lost 4 bases and 2 bases, in that order; junction bases with no gene match: 8. Germline CDR1 LNHDA, CDR2 SQIVND (reference sequence). The CDR3 length is 18 residues. The DNA for the CDR3 is TGTGCCAGTAGTAAAATGGGGACAGGGGCTCCTGGGGCCAACGTCCTGACTTTC. Translating gives CASSKMGTGAPGANVLTF.

The rearrangement uses TRBV11-2 and TRBJ2-3; D remains ambiguous. Looked up from germline, CDR1 is SGHAT and CDR2 is FQNNGV. The CDR3 sequence is 15 residues long. Trimming took off 5 bases at V and 6 bases at J, with 18 bases between the two ends. The CDR3 reads CASSENVQTLDTQYF. Written as DNA, the CDR3 is TGTGCCAGCAGCGAAAACGTGCAAACTTTGGATACGCAGTATTTT.

In its sample, this clone was seen a few times. V and J are TRBV7-9 and TRBJ1-4, with TRBD1 matching over 10 bases. Germline CDR1 reads SEHNR; CDR2 reads FQNEAQ (reference sequence). V lost 3 bases, J lost 7 bases, and 8 bases stayed unmatched. This CDR3 contains 16 residues. CDR3 nucleotides: TGTGCCAGCAGCTTGGGACAGGGGAGTTTGAGTGAAAAACTGTTTTTT. Translation gives CASSLGQGSLSEKLFF. Full variable domain (missing parts from reference TRBV7-9 and TRBJ1-4): DTGVSQNPRHKITKRGQNVTFRCDPISEHNRLYWYRQTLGQGPEFLTYFQNEAQLEKSRLLSDRFSAERPKGSFSTLEIQRTEQGDSAMYLCASSLGQGSLSEKLFFGSGTQLSVL.

The chain recombines TRBV5-1 with TRBJ2-2; 8 bases are a match to TRBD1. Germline CDR1 and CDR2: SGHRS and YFSETQ. There are 15 residues in the CDR3. V was clipped by 0 bases and J by 6 bases; unmatched bases: 4. CDR3 protein: CASSLGQGASGELFF. The CDR3 DNA is TGCGCCAGCAGCTTGGGCCAGGGGGCTTCCGGGGAGCTGTTTTTT. Supplemented by reference TRBV5-1 and TRBJ2-2, the full variable domain reads KAGVTQTPRYLIKTRGQQVTLSCSPISGHRSVSWYQQTPGQGLQFLFEYFSETQRNKGNFPGRFSGRQFSNSRSEMNVSTLELGDSALYLCASSLGQGASGELFFGEGSRLTVL.

Only one count was recorded for this clone. The chain employs TRBV6-5 and TRBJ2-7; 10 nucleotides line up with TRBD1. V was pared by 4 bases and J by 3 bases, with 6 bases of the junction left unmatched. The CDR3 consists of 15 residues. CDR1 is MNHEY and CDR2 is SVGAGI in the germline V gene. The CDR3, as DNA: TGTGCCAGCAGTTTTCGGGACAGGGGTGACTACGAGCAGTACTTC. Its protein is CASSFRDRGDYEQYF.

The chain carries TRBV4-1 and TRBJ2-7; maybe TRBD1 (5 bases). This CDR3 comprises 14 residues. Trimming stripped 4 bases from V and 1 base from J, with 11 bases between. From germline, CDR1 is MGHRA and CDR2 YSYEKL. DNA for the CDR3: TGCGCCAGCAGCCCACGGACACAATCCTACGAGCAGTACTTC. This encodes CASSPRTQSYEQYF.

The table lists this clone with a count of one. The chain is built from TRBV6-1 and TRBJ2-7; TRBD2 agrees at 12 bases. V lost 3 bases, J lost 6 bases, and 3 bases stayed unmatched. This CDR3 is built from 14 residues. The germline V gene encodes CDR1 MNHNS and CDR2 SASEGT. This chain's CDR3 is CASSETSGSSEQYF. CDR3 sequence (DNA): TGTGCCAGCAGTGAGACTAGCGGGAGTAGCGAGCAGTACTTC.

The V call is TRBV11-2, the J call TRBJ2-7; 13 bases agree with TRBD2. V shed 3 bases and J 4 bases; nucleotides not matched to a gene: 0. The V gene's germline CDR1 is SGHAT and CDR2 FQNNGV. This CDR3 has 14 amino acids. For the CDR3, the DNA is TGTGCCAGCAGCTTGACTAGCGGGGGGTACGAGCAGTACTTC. As protein: CASSLTSGGYEQYF.

The genes are TRBV6-5 and TRBJ2-7; 8 bases map to TRBD2. CDR3 length: 14 amino acids. With 7 bases clipped from V and 3 bases from J, the junction kept 8 bases outside the gene matches. Germline lookup yields CDR1 MNHEY and CDR2 SVGAGI. CDR3 protein: CASTRLAINYEQYF. CDR3 in DNA: TGTGCCAGCACAAGACTAGCGATCAACTACGAGCAGTACTTC.

The V call is TRBV25-1, the J call TRBJ1-2, with 9 bases that match TRBD1. The germline V gene has CDR1 MGHDK and CDR2 SYGVNS. CDR3 size: 15 residues. The ends lost 1 base at V and 5 bases at J; junction bases unmatched: 5. Here the CDR3 DNA reads TGTGCCAGCAGTGAATGGGGACAGGGCGGGTATGGCTACACCTTC. It specifies CASSEWGQGGYGYTF.

The V call is TRBV5-5, the J call TRBJ2-2; TRBD1 matches at 8 bases. Germline V gene lookup returns CDR1 SGHKS and CDR2 YYEKEE (reference sequence). Trimming at V came to 4 bases and at J to 0 bases, leaving 2 bases not matched to a gene. The length of the CDR3 is 15 residues. The CDR3 DNA follows: TGTGCCAGCAGCCCACAGGGGGCGAACACCGGGGAGCTGTTTTTT. Protein: CASSPQGANTGELFF.

V gene TRBV10-1 combines with J gene TRBJ1-6, with TRBD1 matching 8 bases. V shed 3 bases, J shed 9 bases, and the junction held 31 bases outside the gene matches. The germline V gene encodes CDR1 WNHNN and CDR2 SYGVQD (reference sequence). This CDR3 has 23 amino acids. The DNA for the CDR3 is TGCGCCAGCAGTGAAAGACCCCCCGAACCCGGGACAGGCGCAGTAGGGATGGGTTCACCCCTCCACTTT. This gives the protein CASSERPPEPGTGAVGMGSPLHF.

The chain couples TRBV9 to TRBJ2-5; a weak D match, TRBD2 (5 bases). CDR3 length: 14 residues. The V gene lost 0 bases and the J gene lost 4 bases, with 10 bases spanning the gap. Germline-derived CDR1 and CDR2 are SGDLS and YYNGEE. The CDR3 reads CASSVAQRRETQYF. CDR3 coding DNA: TGTGCCAGCAGCGTAGCTCAGCGGCGAGAGACCCAGTACTTC.

This clone was detected once. The chain joins TRBV11-2 to TRBJ2-7, with 9 bases that match TRBD1. The CDR3 runs to 14 residues. CDR1 is SGHAT and CDR2 is FQNNGV in the germline V gene. V was clipped by 2 bases and J by 6 bases; unmatched bases: 5. This chain's CDR3 is CASSLPRDRAEQYF. The CDR3, as DNA: TGTGCCAGCAGCTTACCCCGGGACAGGGCCGAGCAGTACTTC.

The rearrangement links TRBV4-3 to TRBJ1-2; TRBD1 is a possible D gene (5 bases). V dropped 0 bases and J dropped 4 bases, with 15 bases sitting between them. The CDR3 sequence is 16 residues long. Germline V lookup: CDR1 LGHNA, CDR2 YSLEER. The CDR3 region has the DNA TGCGCCAGCAGCCAAGATACCCAGGGATCGTCCTATGGCTACACCTTC. Translation: CASSQDTQGSSYGYTF.

The gene calls are TRBV21-1 and TRBJ2-7; the DNA was not compared with TRBD2, the D call given in the table. TRBV21-1 is a pseudogene segment. The CDR3 is 18 amino acids. In nucleotides, the CDR3 is TGTGCCAGCAGCAAAGACTCTTCCTCGGTGGGAGGGGGGGACGAGCAGTACTTC. This codes for CASSKDSSSVGGGDEQYF.

This clone has just one count. J is TRBJ1-1 and V is TRBV5-4; D unclear. V lost 0 bases and J 11 bases, leaving 14 bases between the germline ends. Germline assignment: CDR1 SGHNT and CDR2 YYREEE (reference sequence). CDR3 length equals 13 residues. The CDR3 is CASSLEVAPEAFF. For the CDR3, the DNA is TGTGCCAGCAGCTTGGAGGTGGCCCCGGAGGCTTTCTTT.

This chain uses TRBV11-2 with TRBJ2-7; 8 bases fit TRBD1. The junction had 8 bases not matched to a gene; V was cut back by 5 bases and J by 2 bases. Germline CDR1 is SGHAT and CDR2 is FQNNGV. The CDR3 covers 15 residues. This chain's CDR3 is CASSADRGFTYEQYF. DNA of the CDR3: TGTGCCAGCAGCGCCGACAGGGGCTTTACCTACGAGCAGTACTTC.